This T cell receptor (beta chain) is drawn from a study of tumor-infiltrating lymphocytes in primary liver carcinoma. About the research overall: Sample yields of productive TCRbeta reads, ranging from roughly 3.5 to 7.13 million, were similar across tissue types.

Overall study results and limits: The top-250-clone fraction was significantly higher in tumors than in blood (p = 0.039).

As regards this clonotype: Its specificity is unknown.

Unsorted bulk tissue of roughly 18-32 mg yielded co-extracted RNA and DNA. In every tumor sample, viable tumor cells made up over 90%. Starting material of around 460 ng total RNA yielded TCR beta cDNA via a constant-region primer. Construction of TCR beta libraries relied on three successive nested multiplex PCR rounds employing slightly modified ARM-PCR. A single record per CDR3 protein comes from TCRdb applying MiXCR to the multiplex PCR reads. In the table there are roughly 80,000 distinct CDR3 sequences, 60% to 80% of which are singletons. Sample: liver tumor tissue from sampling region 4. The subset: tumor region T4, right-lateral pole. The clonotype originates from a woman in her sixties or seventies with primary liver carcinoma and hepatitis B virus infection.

The CDR3 coding sequence is TGTGCCAGCAGCGCTGATAGTGGGGTTAGCACAGATACGCAGTATTTT. Protein sequence: CASSADSGVSTDTQYF. This chain connects TRBV11-2 to TRBJ2-3; D remains unclear. This CDR3 region has 16 residues. Germline CDR1 reads SGHAT; CDR2 reads FQNNGV. V was cut by 5 bases and J by 0 bases, with 15 bases left in between.